This T cell receptor (beta chain) was captured by sequencing in a study of shared clonotypes between healthy human individuals. The table came from immunoSEQ multiplex PCR; TCRdb's copy has only in-frame clones and leaves some out. Here the sample spans hundreds of thousands of clones, 95% to 97% being singletons. Naive CD8 cells lacked CD45RO, underwent positive selection for CCR7 and left out terminally differentiated effector memory CD45RA+ cells. Healthy HIV-negative adults with no recent acute infections or vaccinations were recruited as donors. The study drew all its donors from Caucasian adults living in Nashville, Tennessee. As concerns this clone: Its antigen is not known.

Per germline, CDR1 SQVTM and CDR2 ANQGSEA. Trimming cost V 7 bases and J 1 base; bases outside gene matches: 9. The CDR3 runs 15 residues. Findings of the study overall: The small donor group covered limited genetic and exposure diversity. Some clonotypes were shared by all four sorted-subset donors, while others were not shared. The non-shared ones had lower generation probabilities than the shared ones.

This TCR came from a woman in her 30s in good health. The V and J genes are TRBV29-1 and TRBJ2-1, with 8 positions matching TRBD2. The sequenced sample was naive CD8+ T cells sorted from blood. CDR3 amino acids: CSAPDSGKSYNEQFF. DNA of the CDR3: TGCAGCGCACCGGATAGCGGGAAATCCTACAATGAGCAGTTCTTC.